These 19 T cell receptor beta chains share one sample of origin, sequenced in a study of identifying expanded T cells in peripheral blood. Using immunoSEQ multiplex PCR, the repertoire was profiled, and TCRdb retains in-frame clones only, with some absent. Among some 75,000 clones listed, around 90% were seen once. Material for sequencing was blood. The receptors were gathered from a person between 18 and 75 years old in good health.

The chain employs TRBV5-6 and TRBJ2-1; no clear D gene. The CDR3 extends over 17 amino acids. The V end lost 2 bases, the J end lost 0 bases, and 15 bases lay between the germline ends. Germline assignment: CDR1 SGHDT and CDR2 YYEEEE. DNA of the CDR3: TGTGCCAGCAGCTTTGTTGCCACGGTTAGCTCCTACAATGAGCAGTTCTTC. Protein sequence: CASSFVATVSSYNEQFF.

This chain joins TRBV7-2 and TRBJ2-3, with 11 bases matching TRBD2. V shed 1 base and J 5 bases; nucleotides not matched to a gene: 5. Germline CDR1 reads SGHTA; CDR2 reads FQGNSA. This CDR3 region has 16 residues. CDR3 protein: CASSLVAGGPRDTQYF. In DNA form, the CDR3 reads TGTGCCAGCAGCTTAGTAGCGGGAGGGCCGAGAGATACGCAGTATTTT.

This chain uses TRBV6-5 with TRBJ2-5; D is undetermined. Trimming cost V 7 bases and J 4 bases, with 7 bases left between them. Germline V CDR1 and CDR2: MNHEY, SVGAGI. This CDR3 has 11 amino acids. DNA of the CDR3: TGTGCCAGCACGGCGGCAGAGACCCAGTACTTC. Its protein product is CASTAAETQYF.

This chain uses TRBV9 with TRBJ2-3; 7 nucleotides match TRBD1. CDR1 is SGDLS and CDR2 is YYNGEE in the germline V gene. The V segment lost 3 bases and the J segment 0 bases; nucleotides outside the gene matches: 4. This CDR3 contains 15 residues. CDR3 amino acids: CASSGGQYSTDTQYF. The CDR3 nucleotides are TGTGCCAGCAGCGGGGGACAGTATAGCACAGATACGCAGTATTTT.

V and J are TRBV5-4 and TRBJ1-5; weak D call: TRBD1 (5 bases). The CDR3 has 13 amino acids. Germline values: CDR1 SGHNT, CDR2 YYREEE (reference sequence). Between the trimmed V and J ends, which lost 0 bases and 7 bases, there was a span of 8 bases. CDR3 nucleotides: TGTGCCAGCAGCTTGGATCGGGGGCAGCCCCAGCATTTT. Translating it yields CASSLDRGQPQHF.

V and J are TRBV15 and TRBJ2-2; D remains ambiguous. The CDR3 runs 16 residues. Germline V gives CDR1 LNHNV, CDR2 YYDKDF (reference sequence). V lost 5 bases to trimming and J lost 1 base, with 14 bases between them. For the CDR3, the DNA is TGTGCCACCAGCCCACTGAAGGGAATGAACACCGGGGAGCTGTTTTTT. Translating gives CATSPLKGMNTGELFF. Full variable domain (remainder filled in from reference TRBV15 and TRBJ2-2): DAMVIQNPRYQVTQFGKPVTLSCSQTLNHNVMYWYQQKSSQAPKLLFHYYDKDFNNEADTPDNFQSRRPNTSFCFLDIRSPGLGDTAMYLCATSPLKGMNTGELFFGEGSRLTVL.

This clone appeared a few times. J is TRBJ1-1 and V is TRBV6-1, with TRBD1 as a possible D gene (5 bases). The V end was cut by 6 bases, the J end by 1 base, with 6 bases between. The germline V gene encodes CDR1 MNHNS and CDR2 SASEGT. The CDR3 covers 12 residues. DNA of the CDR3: TGTGCCAGCAGGGGGCCGAACACTGAAGCTTTCTTT. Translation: CASRGPNTEAFF.

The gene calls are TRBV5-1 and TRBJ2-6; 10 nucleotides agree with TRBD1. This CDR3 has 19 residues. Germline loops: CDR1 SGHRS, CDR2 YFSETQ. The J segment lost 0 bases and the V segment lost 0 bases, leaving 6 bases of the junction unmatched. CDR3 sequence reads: CASSLVGTGALSGANVLTF. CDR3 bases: TGCGCCAGCAGCTTGGTCGGGACAGGGGCCCTCTCTGGGGCCAACGTCCTGACTTTC.

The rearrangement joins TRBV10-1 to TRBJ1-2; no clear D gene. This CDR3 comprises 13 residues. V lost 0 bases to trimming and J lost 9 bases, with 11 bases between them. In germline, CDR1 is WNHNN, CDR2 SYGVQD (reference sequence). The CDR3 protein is CASSESTRGRYTF. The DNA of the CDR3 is TGCGCCAGCAGTGAGTCGACCAGAGGTCGCTACACCTTC.

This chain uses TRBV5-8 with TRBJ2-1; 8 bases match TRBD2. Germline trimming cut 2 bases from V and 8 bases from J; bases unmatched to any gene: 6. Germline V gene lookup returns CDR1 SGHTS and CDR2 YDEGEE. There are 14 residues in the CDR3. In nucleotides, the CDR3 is TGTGCCAGCAGCTTCAGCGGGAGCAGGGATGAGCAGTTCTTC. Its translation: CASSFSGSRDEQFF.

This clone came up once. The CDR3 DNA is TGTGCCAGCAGCTCGAAACCGGGACAGGAGACAGATACGCAGTATTTT. It yields the protein CASSSKPGQETDTQYF. The V and J genes are TRBV5-6 and TRBJ2-3, with 8 bases fitting TRBD1. CDR3 length: 16 amino acids. CDR1 is SGHDT, CDR2 YYEEEE, per germline. Germline trimming cut 3 bases from V and 3 bases from J; bases unmatched to any gene: 9.

The DNA of the CDR3 is TGTGCCTGGGAACAGGGCTCTGGAAACACCATATATTTT. Its protein is CAWEQGSGNTIYF. J is TRBJ1-3 and V is TRBV30; TRBD1 is a possible D gene (6 bases). Deletions cut 5 bases from V and 0 bases from J, with 8 bases between. Germline V gene lookup returns CDR1 GTSNPN and CDR2 SVGIG (reference sequence). CDR3 length equals 13 residues.

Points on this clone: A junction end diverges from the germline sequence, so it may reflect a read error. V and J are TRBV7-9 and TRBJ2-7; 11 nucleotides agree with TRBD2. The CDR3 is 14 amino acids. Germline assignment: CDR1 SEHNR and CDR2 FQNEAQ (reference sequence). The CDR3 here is CASSLAGTSGEQYF. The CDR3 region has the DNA TGTGCCAGCAGCCTAGCCGGGACTAGCGGCGAGCAGTACTTC.

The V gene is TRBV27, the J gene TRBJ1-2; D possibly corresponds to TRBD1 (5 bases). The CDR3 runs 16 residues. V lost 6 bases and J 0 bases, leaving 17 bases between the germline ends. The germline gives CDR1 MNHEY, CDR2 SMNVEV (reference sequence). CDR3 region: CASRGERQGTNYGYTF. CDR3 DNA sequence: TGTGCCAGCAGGGGAGAAAGGCAGGGAACTAACTATGGCTACACCTTC.

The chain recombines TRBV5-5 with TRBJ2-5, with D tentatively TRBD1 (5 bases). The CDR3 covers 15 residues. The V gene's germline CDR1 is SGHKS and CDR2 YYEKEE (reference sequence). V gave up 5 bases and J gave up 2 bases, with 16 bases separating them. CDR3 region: CASRSLSRAQETQYF. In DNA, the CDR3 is TGTGCCAGCAGATCCTTGAGCAGGGCACAAGAGACCCAGTACTTC.

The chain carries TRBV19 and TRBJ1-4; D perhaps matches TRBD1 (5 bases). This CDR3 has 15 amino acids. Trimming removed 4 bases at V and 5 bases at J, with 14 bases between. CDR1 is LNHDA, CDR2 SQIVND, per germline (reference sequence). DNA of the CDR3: TGTGCCAGTAGTAGGTCGGGACTGGAAAATGAAAAACTGTTTTTT. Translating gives CASSRSGLENEKLFF.

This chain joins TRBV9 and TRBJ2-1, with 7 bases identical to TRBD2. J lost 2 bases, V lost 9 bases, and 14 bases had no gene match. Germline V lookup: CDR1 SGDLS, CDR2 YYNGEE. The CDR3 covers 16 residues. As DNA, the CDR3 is TGTGCCAACATCGACGAAGAGCGGGATACCTACAATGAGCAGTTCTTC. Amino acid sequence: CANIDEERDTYNEQFF.

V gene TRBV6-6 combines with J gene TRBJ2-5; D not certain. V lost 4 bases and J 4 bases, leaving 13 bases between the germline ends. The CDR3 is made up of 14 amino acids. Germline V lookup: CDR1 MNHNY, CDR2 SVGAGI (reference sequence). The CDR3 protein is CASSWVSHGETQYF. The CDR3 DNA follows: TGTGCCAGCAGTTGGGTCTCCCACGGAGAGACCCAGTACTTC.

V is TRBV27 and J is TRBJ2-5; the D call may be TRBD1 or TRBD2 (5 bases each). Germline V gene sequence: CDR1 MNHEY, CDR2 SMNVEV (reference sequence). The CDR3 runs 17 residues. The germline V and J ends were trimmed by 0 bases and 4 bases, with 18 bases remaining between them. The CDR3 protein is CASSLSGPLGAGETQYF. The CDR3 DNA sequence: TGTGCCAGCAGTTTATCGGGCCCGCTCGGGGCGGGAGAGACCCAGTACTTC.